This TCR beta chain was recorded in a study of human T cells and chemical hapten exposure (dated by TCRdb to the early 2020s). At the level of the whole study: For sensitization, 2% DPC in acetone was applied to a 2 cm by 2 cm area of upper inner arm skin. Weekly therapeutic DPC doses were additionally applied to the scalp of patients throughout the roughly 24-week study period. Patch tests used Finn chambers with 0.01% DPC on the upper back, scored after 6 days by International Contact Dermatitis Research Group standards. Alopecia areata with under or over 50% scalp involvement, alopecia totalis and alopecia universalis were represented in the patient cohort, which was mostly female. The libraries were sequenced as a pool, and the TCR yield per sample differed mostly because of small variations in library volumes within the pool. Peripheral blood TCR repertoire changes were tracked in vivo in alopecia patients during primary and secondary sensitization to the hapten diphenylcyclopropenone (DPC). Blood was sampled from patients pre-sensitization (week 0) and at 2, 6 and about 24 weeks after DPC sensitization. Blood for TCR sequencing was provided by twenty-nine alopecia patients at one to four time points (pre-sensitization, 2, 6 and 24 weeks). On the study overall, not on this receptor specifically: Compared with pre-sensitization or healthy control sets, expanded TCRs formed significantly more large CDR3 similarity clusters, which is consistent with antigen-driven responses. Patch test score correlated positively with the number of PT1 expanded TCRs, reaching significance at thresholds 8, 16 and 32 but not at 4. DPC sensitization did not change the number of TCRs with a frequency above 1 in 1000, and there was no evidence of changes in global repertoire structure. After repeated subsampling, changes were observed in the strength of the expansion versus patch-test correlation and in the threshold at which the correlation became significant. Because every patient had alopecia, a presumed autoimmune disease, the patients' immune response might differ from that of healthy individuals.

The time point label, as the study defines it: patch test 1, 2 weeks after DPC sensitization. The treatment or condition label here, explained by the study, means: therapeutic diphenylcyclopropenone sensitization with weekly scalp DPC. At every patch-test visit, the blood draw took place before the patch test was put on. Eligible patients were aged 18 to 70, diagnosed with alopecia, deemed suitable for DPC therapy, and excluded if pregnant. Total RNA was isolated from unfractionated whole blood collected in Tempus Blood RNA tubes. Receptors were amplified or captured by RACE. The run used a NextSeq 500. During library preparation, unique molecular identifiers were attached to individual cDNA molecules so that TCRs could be counted quantitatively and reproducibly. For every blood RNA sample, sequencing covered both the TCR alpha and TCR beta chains. Regarding the original processing steps: A median of around 96,000 TCRs per sample was observed, with a range of about 23,224 to 690,600. V, J and CDR3 annotation of the TCR reads was performed with the Decombinator software suite. For PS versus PT1 abundance plots, all samples were subsampled to the same number of TCRs (28,000). TCRs were defined as expanded if absent before sensitization and observed at least eight times at the 2-week time point. In-frame beta chains were kept once TCRdb had trimmed the public reads at Q25 with fastp and called clones with MiXCR. A single entry per CDR3 protein holds the most common genes and DNA from its merged rows. TCRdb's processing, not the authors', yielded these V and J calls. Recorded for this sample are some 400,000 distinct CDR3 sequences; approximately 5% of them occurred a single time. The ten biggest clones cover about 2.2% of the sample.

The CDR1 and CDR2 encoded by the germline V gene (reference sequence) are DFQATT and SNEGSKA. Unmatched junction bases come to 2, with V trimmed by 0 bases and J by 0 bases. The CDR3 goes from the cysteine to the phenylalanine over 15 residues. The read is trimmed to its CDR3 DNA, 45 bases read in frame from base 1. Turning to this clonotype: Its antigen is still unknown. It has no much larger one-base neighbor in the sample; base qualities were not kept.

The clonotype originates from a woman aged 45 to 65 with alopecia areata. Some clones in this sample may be carry-over from other donors' samples. The chain uses TRBV20-1 and TRBJ2-4, and TRBD2 matches 7 of the central bases. The sequencing here drew on whole blood, taken in connection with sensitization to the hapten diphenylcyclopropenone (DPC). The CDR3 region: CSARETSLAKNIQYF. The DNA sequence is TGCAGTGCTAGAGAGACTAGCCTAGCCAAAAACATTCAGTACTTC.